This TCR beta chain comes out of a study of blood T cells in healthy people across ages. Together with a sample-barcoded 5' primer, a J-beta primer mix was included in a second PCR lasting about 7 to 11 cycles. TCRdb re-derived calls from the 5' RACE reads in MiXCR, one entry per CDR3 protein. The sample contains 1.2 million to 1.5 million distinct CDR3 sequences, around 59% of which appear only once. General observations from the study: Samples with more naive T cells showed higher observed beta diversity. Unsorted PBMC material precluded a definitive naive versus antigen-experienced comparison.

Of note for this clonotype: What it binds is unknown. Relative to the germline gene, one junction end is altered; a read error may explain this.

CDR3 length: 15 residues. The germline gives CDR1 MNHEY, CDR2 SVGAGI. The sequence was obtained from a man aged 18 to 30 in good health. The sample taken for sequencing was blood. This chain connects TRBV6-5 to TRBJ1-1, with TRBD1 as a possible D gene (6 bases). CDR3 protein: CVSSYMAGENTEAFF. CDR3 in DNA: TGTGTCAGCAGTTACATGGCAGGGGAGAACACTGAAGCTTTCTTT.